One sample yielded the 27 T cell receptor beta chains listed below, sequenced in a study of T cell responses to AZD1222 COVID-19 vaccine. Using immunoSEQ multiplex PCR, the repertoire was profiled, and TCRdb retains in-frame clones only, with some absent. The table has some 150,000 clones, around 90% seen once. The sample was peripheral blood, taken 28 days after the second AZD1222 dose. Source of these receptors: an adult who received the AZD1222 COVID-19 vaccine.

This clone was seen only once. The chain has TRBV6-1 and TRBJ1-1; D unresolved. The germline V gene has CDR1 MNHNS and CDR2 SASEGT. V dropped 2 bases and J dropped 9 bases, with 10 bases sitting between them. The CDR3 totals 12 residues. The CDR3 protein is CASSEWVGKAFF. CDR3 coding DNA: TGTGCCAGCAGTGAATGGGTGGGGAAAGCTTTCTTT.

Only one count was recorded for this clone. The chain recombines TRBV6-1 with TRBJ1-1, with D perhaps matching TRBD1 (6 bases). The CDR3 covers 16 residues. Germline lookup yields CDR1 MNHNS and CDR2 SASEGT. Trimming took off 0 bases at V and 5 bases at J, with 16 bases between the two ends. The DNA of the CDR3 is TGTGCCAGCAGTGAAGCAAGGGGTCAGGGGAGGACTGAAGCTTTCTTT. This codes for CASSEARGQGRTEAFF.

The chain is built from TRBV19 and TRBJ2-7, with 11 nucleotides matching TRBD2. The length of the CDR3 is 15 residues. Trimming cost V 3 bases and J 4 bases; bases outside gene matches: 5. Germline assignment: CDR1 LNHDA and CDR2 SQIVND (reference sequence). The CDR3 sequence: CASSITSGSAYEQYF. CDR3 nucleotide sequence: TGTGCCAGTAGTATTACTAGCGGGAGTGCGTACGAGCAGTACTTC.

The J gene is TRBJ2-2, the V gene TRBV5-4; D uncertain. Germline V CDR1 and CDR2: SGHNT, YYREEE (reference sequence). This CDR3 region has 13 residues. V lost 3 bases, J lost 4 bases, and 7 bases lay in between. This chain's CDR3 is CASSSITTGELFF. The CDR3, as DNA: TGTGCCAGCAGCTCGATCACCACCGGGGAGCTGTTTTTT.

The J gene is TRBJ1-5, the V gene TRBV2; no clear D gene. CDR3 length: 13 amino acids. V lost 6 bases and J 0 bases, leaving 6 bases between the germline ends. The germline CDR1 and CDR2 sequences are SNHLY and FYNNEI. The CDR3 nucleotides read TGTGCCAGCAGACAGTATAGCAATCAGCCCCAGCATTTT. It encodes CASRQYSNQPQHF.

The J gene is TRBJ2-3, the V gene TRBV19; 9 nucleotides line up with TRBD2. Germline assignment: CDR1 LNHDA and CDR2 SQIVND (reference sequence). The CDR3 contains 15 residues. V shed 3 bases and J 3 bases; nucleotides not matched to a gene: 4. The CDR3 spells CASSIFSGRTDTQYF. Written as DNA, the CDR3 is TGTGCCAGTAGTATTTTTAGCGGGAGAACAGATACGCAGTATTTT.

CDR3 in amino acids: CASSVGLADWYQETQYF. The CDR3 DNA follows: TGTGCCAGCAGCGTGGGACTAGCGGATTGGTACCAAGAGACCCAGTACTTC. J is TRBJ2-5 and V is TRBV9; 11 nucleotides line up with TRBD2. Per the germline V gene, CDR1 is SGDLS and CDR2 is YYNGEE. The CDR3 length is 17 residues. The V gene end was trimmed by 2 bases and the J gene end by 0 bases; junction bases not matched to a gene: 6.

Only one count was recorded for this clone. The CDR3, as DNA: TGTGCCAGCAGTCAGGGCGGCTACACCTTC. This translates into CASSQGGYTF. The chain employs TRBV28 and TRBJ1-2; D possibly corresponds to TRBD1 (5 bases). This CDR3 is 10 amino acids long. The germline V and J ends were trimmed by 5 bases and 8 bases, with 6 bases remaining between them. Germline V gene lookup returns CDR1 MDHEN and CDR2 SYDVKM.

The rearrangement joins TRBV29-1 to TRBJ2-7; D might be TRBD2 (6 bases). Between the trimmed V and J ends, which lost 8 bases and 1 base, there was a span of 12 bases. This CDR3 spans 12 amino acids. Germline V gene lookup returns CDR1 SQVTM and CDR2 ANQGSEA. The CDR3 nucleotides read TGCAGCTGCCGGGACTGGTCCTACGAGCAGTACTTC. This encodes CSCRDWSYEQYF.

This chain joins TRBV14 and TRBJ2-7; D ambiguous. The CDR3 covers 12 residues. V gave up 4 bases and J gave up 2 bases, with 6 bases separating them. Germline lookup yields CDR1 SGHDN and CDR2 FVKESK. The CDR3 DNA reads TGTGCCAGCAGCCTCCCCGCCTACGAGCAGTACTTC. This translates into CASSLPAYEQYF. Based on the CDR3 plus reference TRBV14 and TRBJ2-7, the full variable domain is EAGVTQFPSHSVIEKGQTVTLRCDPISGHDNLYWYRRVMGKEIKFLLHFVKESKQDESGMPNNRFLAERTGGTYSTLKVQPAELEDSGVYFCASSLPAYEQYFGPGTRLTVT.

The chain couples TRBV6-5 to TRBJ1-1, with a possible D match to TRBD1 (6 bases). V was trimmed by 4 bases and J by 6 bases, leaving 18 bases between them. The CDR3 has 15 amino acids. Germline V gene sequence: CDR1 MNHEY, CDR2 SVGAGI. The CDR3 nucleotides read TGTGCCAGCAGTTCCGACAATCGAAAGGGGGCTGAAGCTTTCTTT. It is translated as CASSSDNRKGAEAFF.

The J gene is TRBJ2-7, the V gene TRBV3-1 (or the pseudogene TRBV3-2), with 11 positions matching TRBD2. Germline CDR1 is LGHDT and CDR2 is YNNKEL (reference sequence). After removal of 1 base from V and 0 bases from J, the junction contained 11 bases not matched to a gene. The CDR3 is made up of 19 amino acids. CDR3 loop: CASSQGGLAVSSPSYEQYF. In DNA, the CDR3 is TGTGCCAGCAGCCAAGGGGGACTAGCGGTCTCGTCCCCCTCCTACGAGCAGTACTTC.

The genes are TRBV10-3 and TRBJ1-1, with 11 positions matching TRBD1. The V gene's germline CDR1 is ENHRY and CDR2 SYGVKD. V lost 3 bases to trimming and J lost 6 bases; unmatched junction nucleotides: 6. The CDR3 is made up of 15 amino acids. The CDR3 spells CAISDLGQGGAEAFF. CDR3 nucleotides: TGTGCCATCAGTGACTTGGGACAGGGGGGCGCTGAAGCTTTCTTT.

V and J are TRBV4-2 and TRBJ2-1; 8 positions agree with TRBD2. Trimming cost V 0 bases and J 9 bases; bases outside gene matches: 13. CDR3 length equals 17 residues. Germline lookup yields CDR1 LGHNA and CDR2 YNFKEQ. The CDR3 sequence is CASSQDGAGARGGEQFF. DNA of the CDR3: TGTGCCAGCAGCCAAGATGGGGCGGGAGCTCGGGGGGGTGAGCAGTTCTTC.

This chain joins TRBV5-1 and TRBJ1-2; possible D gene TRBD1, 5 bases. The germline V gene has CDR1 SGHRS and CDR2 YFSETQ. This CDR3 contains 13 residues. V was shortened by 3 bases and J by 3 bases, with 9 bases between the two germline ends. CDR3: CASSSQGDYGYTF. CDR3 DNA: TGCGCCAGCAGCTCCCAGGGAGACTATGGCTACACCTTC.

The rearrangement links TRBV3-1 (or the pseudogene TRBV3-2) to TRBJ1-1; D ambiguous. Germline V gene lookup returns CDR1 LGHDT and CDR2 YNNKEL (reference sequence). The length of the CDR3 is 14 residues. V was clipped by 0 bases and J by 11 bases, with 16 bases between them. CDR3 region: CASSQDLAPVLAFF. In DNA, the CDR3 is TGTGCCAGCAGCCAAGATTTGGCCCCCGTCCTGGCTTTCTTT.

The genes are TRBV30 and TRBJ2-7; TRBD1 might be the D (6 bases). This CDR3 is 14 amino acids long. Germline V gene sequence: CDR1 GTSNPN, CDR2 SVGIG (reference sequence). V dropped 1 base and J dropped 2 bases, with 12 bases sitting between them. CDR3 loop: CAWSAGDTTYEQYF. The CDR3, as DNA: TGTGCCTGGAGTGCCGGGGACACCACCTACGAGCAGTACTTC.

V usage is TRBV10-1 and J usage is TRBJ1-4; possible D gene TRBD1, 5 bases. With 4 bases removed from V and 8 bases from J, the gap between germline ends came to 17 bases. The CDR3 runs 15 residues. CDR1 is WNHNN, CDR2 SYGVQD, per germline (reference sequence). Here the CDR3 DNA reads TGCGCCAGCAGTGCGAACCAGGGCCCCAGAGAAAAACTGTTTTTT. Translated, it gives CASSANQGPREKLFF.

The chain has TRBV27 and TRBJ1-5; unclear D gene. This CDR3 has 15 residues. CDR1 and CDR2 (germline): MNHEY, SMNVEV (reference sequence). V was clipped by 0 bases and J by 7 bases, with 13 bases between them. CDR3 loop: CASSLSGRKEQPQHF. CDR3 in DNA: TGTGCCAGCAGTTTATCCGGGCGGAAGGAGCAGCCCCAGCATTTT.

The V gene is TRBV12-3 or TRBV12-4, the J gene TRBJ2-1; 7 bases are a match to TRBD1. V trimming: 2 bases; J trimming: 8 bases; junction bases outside the gene matches: 3. The CDR3 spans 13 residues. The CDR3 is CASSLFQGDEQFF. Here the CDR3 DNA reads TGTGCCAGCAGTTTATTTCAGGGGGATGAGCAGTTCTTC.

The chain uses TRBV12-3 or TRBV12-4 and TRBJ2-7, with 10 bases matching TRBD2. There are 13 residues in the CDR3. Trimming at V came to 5 bases and at J to 7 bases, leaving 5 bases not matched to a gene. CDR3 sequence reads: CASSRAGGVEQYF. CDR3 DNA sequence: TGTGCCAGCAGTAGAGCGGGAGGGGTTGAGCAGTACTTC.

CDR3 in DNA: TGCAGCGGGTGGATTCAATACACTGAAGCTTTCTTT. Translation gives CSGWIQYTEAFF. V usage is TRBV29-1 and J usage is TRBJ1-1; no clear D. The V and J ends lost 7 bases and 3 bases respectively, with 12 bases between them. Germline V gene lookup returns CDR1 SQVTM and CDR2 ANQGSEA. The CDR3 consists of 12 residues.

Concerning this clone itself: Other DNA sequences in the sample encode the same CDR3. The chain recombines TRBV6-5 with TRBJ2-1; D gene unclear. CDR1 and CDR2 (germline): MNHEY, SVGAGI. CDR3 length: 11 amino acids. V lost 5 bases and J lost 4, with 3 bases in between. CDR3 sequence reads: CASSRYNEQFF. CDR3 DNA: TGTGCCAGCAGTAGATACAATGAGCAGTTCTTC.

This chain links TRBV11-2 with TRBJ2-5; the match to TRBD2 covers 7 bases. The CDR3 contains 14 residues. Trimming took 5 bases from V and 5 from J; bases not matched to a gene: 8. Germline values: CDR1 SGHAT, CDR2 FQNNGV. CDR3 sequence: CASSQMRERETQYF. The CDR3 nucleotides read TGTGCCAGCAGCCAGATGCGGGAGCGGGAGACCCAGTACTTC.

CDR3 DNA: TGTGCCAGCAGCTTCATGACAGAAGAGACCCAGTACTTC. Residues: CASSFMTEETQYF. V is TRBV7-2 and J is TRBJ2-5, with TRBD1 as a possible D gene (5 bases). The CDR3 spans 13 residues. Trimming took 3 bases from V and 3 from J, leaving 8 bases between them. The germline gives CDR1 SGHTA, CDR2 FQGNSA.

This chain uses TRBV4-1 with TRBJ1-1, with unresolved D. CDR1 and CDR2 (germline): MGHRA, YSYEKL. Trimming took off 1 base at V and 2 bases at J, with 8 bases between the two ends. The CDR3 spans 14 residues. CDR3 region: CASSQVGSNTEAFF. DNA for the CDR3: TGCGCCAGCAGCCAAGTAGGCAGCAACACTGAAGCTTTCTTT.

V gene TRBV5-4 combines with J gene TRBJ2-7; TRBD2 matches 14 bases. The CDR3 has 17 residues. Germline V gene data show CDR1 as SGHNT and CDR2 as YYREEE (reference sequence). V dropped 4 bases and J dropped 2; count of bases not matched to a gene: 8. CDR3 sequence: CASSPGLAGEAPYEQYF. CDR3 coding DNA: TGTGCCAGCAGCCCGGGACTAGCGGGAGAAGCCCCCTACGAGCAGTACTTC.